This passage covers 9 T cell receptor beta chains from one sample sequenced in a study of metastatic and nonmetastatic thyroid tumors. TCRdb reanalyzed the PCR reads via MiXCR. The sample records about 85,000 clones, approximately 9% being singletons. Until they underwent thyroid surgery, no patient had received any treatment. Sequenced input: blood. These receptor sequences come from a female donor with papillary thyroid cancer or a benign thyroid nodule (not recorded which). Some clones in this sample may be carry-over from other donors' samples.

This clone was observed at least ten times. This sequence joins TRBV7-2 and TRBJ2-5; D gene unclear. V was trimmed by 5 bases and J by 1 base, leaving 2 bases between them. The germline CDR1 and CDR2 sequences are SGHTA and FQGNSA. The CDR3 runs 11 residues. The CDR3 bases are TGTGCCAGCAGCCTCCAAGAGACCCAGTACTTC. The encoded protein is CASSLQETQYF. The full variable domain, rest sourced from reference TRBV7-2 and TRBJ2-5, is GAGVSQSPSNKVTEKGKDVELRCDPISGHTALYWYRQSLGQGLEFLIYFQGNSAPDKSGLPSDRFSAERTGGSVSTLTIQRTQQEDSAVYLCASSLQETQYFGPGTRLLVL.

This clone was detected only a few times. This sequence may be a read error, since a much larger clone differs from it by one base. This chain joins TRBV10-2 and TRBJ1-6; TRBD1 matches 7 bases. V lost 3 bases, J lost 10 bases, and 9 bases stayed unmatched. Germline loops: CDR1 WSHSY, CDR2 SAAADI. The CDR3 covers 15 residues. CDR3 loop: CASSETKQGRSPLHF. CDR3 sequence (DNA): TGCGCCAGCAGTGAAACTAAACAGGGGCGCTCACCCCTCCACTTT.

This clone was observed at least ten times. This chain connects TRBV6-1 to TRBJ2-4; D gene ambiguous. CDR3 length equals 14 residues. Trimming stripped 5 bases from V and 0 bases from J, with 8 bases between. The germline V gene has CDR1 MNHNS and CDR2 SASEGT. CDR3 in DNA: TGTGCCAGCAGTCTGCTAGAAGCCAAAAACATTCAGTACTTC. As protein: CASSLLEAKNIQYF.

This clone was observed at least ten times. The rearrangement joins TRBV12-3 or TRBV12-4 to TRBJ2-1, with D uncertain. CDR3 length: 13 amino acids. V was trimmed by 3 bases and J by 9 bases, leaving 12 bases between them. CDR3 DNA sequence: TGTGCCAGCAGTTTTTCGGGCGCCGTTGAGCAGTTCTTC. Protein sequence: CASSFSGAVEQFF.

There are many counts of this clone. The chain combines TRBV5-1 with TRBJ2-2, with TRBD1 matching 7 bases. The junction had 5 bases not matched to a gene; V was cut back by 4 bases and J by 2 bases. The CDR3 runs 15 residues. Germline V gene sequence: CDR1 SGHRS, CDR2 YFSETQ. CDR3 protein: CASSPRDSNTGELFF. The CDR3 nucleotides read TGCGCCAGCAGCCCCCGGGACAGCAACACCGGGGAGCTGTTTTTT.

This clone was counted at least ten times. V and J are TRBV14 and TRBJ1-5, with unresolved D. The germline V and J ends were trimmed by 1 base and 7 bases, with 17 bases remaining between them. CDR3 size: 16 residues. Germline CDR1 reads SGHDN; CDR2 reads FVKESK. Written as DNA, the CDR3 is TGTGCCAGCAGCCAAGTTCTACGGGCCGGCGGGCAGCCCCAGCATTTT. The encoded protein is CASSQVLRAGGQPQHF.

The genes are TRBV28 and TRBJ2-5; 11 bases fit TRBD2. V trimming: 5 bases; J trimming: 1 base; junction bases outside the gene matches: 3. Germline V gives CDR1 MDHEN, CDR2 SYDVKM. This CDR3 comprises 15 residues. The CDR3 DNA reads TGTGCCAGCAGTAATAGCGGGGGGGTCCAAGAGACCCAGTACTTC. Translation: CASSNSGGVQETQYF.

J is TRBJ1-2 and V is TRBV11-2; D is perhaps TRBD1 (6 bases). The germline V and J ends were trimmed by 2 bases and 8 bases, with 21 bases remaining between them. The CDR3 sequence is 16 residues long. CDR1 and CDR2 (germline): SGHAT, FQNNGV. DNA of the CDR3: TGTGCCAGCAGCTTACCCTCCGGGACACTAATGGGGGGCTACACCTTC. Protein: CASSLPSGTLMGGYTF.

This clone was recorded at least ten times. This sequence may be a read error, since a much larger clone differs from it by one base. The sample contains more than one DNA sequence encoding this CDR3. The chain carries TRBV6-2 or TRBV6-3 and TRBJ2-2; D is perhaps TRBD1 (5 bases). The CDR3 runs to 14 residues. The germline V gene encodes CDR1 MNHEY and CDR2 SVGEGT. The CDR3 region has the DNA TGTGCTAGCACCAGATCCGGCCAGGGCTGGGAGCTGTTTTTT. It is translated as CASTRSGQGWELFF.